This T cell receptor beta chain was captured by sequencing in a study of STAT3 mutations in large granular lymphocyte leukemia. Study information: More than half of T-LGLL patients received immunosuppressive therapy. Study observations and caveats: After therapy, about 35% of the 18 patients switched clonotypes, all new clones STAT3 wild type. Every T-cell large granular lymphocyte leukemia patient had at least one immunodominant TCR beta clonotype. Samples missed the first appearance of the clone. In several patients, dominant TCR clone burden exceeded STAT3 mutant burden.

The CDR3 runs 14 residues. Germline trimming cut 4 bases from V and 6 bases from J; bases unmatched to any gene: 3. Germline lookup yields CDR1 SNHLY and CDR2 FYNNEI. Assay: immunoSEQ multiplex PCR; the TCRdb copy retains only in-frame clones and omits some. The sample records under 15,000 clones, around nine tenths being singletons. For this clone: The antigen is undetermined.

Sequenced: peripheral blood mononuclear cells. This chain uses TRBV2 with TRBJ2-2; 9 bases line up with TRBD1. The clonotype was recovered from a man aged 40-50 years with T-cell large granular lymphocyte leukemia. Some clones in this sample may be carry-over from other donors' samples. The CDR3 DNA follows: TGTGCCAGCAGTGGGAACAGGGGGCCCGGGGAGCTGTTTTTT. The encoded protein is CASSGNRGPGELFF.